The next 22 T cell receptor beta chains were all read from a single sample in a study of CD8 T cells in ankylosing spondylitis. Overall study results and limits: Characteristic, it appeared, of ankylosing spondylitis blood was a TCR beta motif of fewer than 10 highly homologous variants.

MiXCR, run by TCRdb on the 5' RACE reads, gives a single entry per CDR3 protein. There are about 540,000 distinct CDR3 sequences in the sample; over 9.5% occur only once, and about 6.5% lies in the top ten. These receptors lack a known antigen. Sequencing was done on a sample of blood, either unsorted or a sorted T cell fraction (not recorded which). These receptors all come from a male donor with ankylosing spondylitis.

V usage is TRBV12-3 or TRBV12-4 and J usage is TRBJ2-1; a possible D gene is TRBD2 (5 bases). There are 14 residues in the CDR3. V lost 3 bases and J 9 bases, leaving 15 bases between the germline ends. CDR3 sequence: CASSFSQVEGEQFF. The CDR3 DNA is TGTGCCAGCAGTTTCTCTCAGGTAGAGGGTGAGCAGTTCTTC.

The V gene is TRBV12-3 or TRBV12-4, the J gene TRBJ2-1, with 13 bases lining up with TRBD2. The CDR3 runs to 16 residues. With V trimmed by 5 bases and J by 7 bases, 8 bases remained unmatched. The CDR3 DNA sequence: TGTGCCAGCAGTCGACGGACTAGCGGGAGTTTTAATGAGCAGTTCTTC. It specifies CASSRRTSGSFNEQFF.

About this clonotype: This may come from a read error, since a much larger clone is one base off. V and J are TRBV29-1 and TRBJ2-3; 10 nucleotides line up with TRBD1. CDR1 and CDR2 from the germline V gene are SQVTM and ANQGSEA. With 5 bases clipped from V and 4 bases from J, the junction kept 6 bases outside the gene matches. The CDR3 contains 14 residues. The CDR3 nucleotides are TGCAGCGTTTACCGGGACAGGGGCTCAGATACGCAGTATTTT. The encoded protein is CSVYRDRGSDTQYF.

The chain couples TRBV20-1 to TRBJ2-7; unclear D gene. Germline lookup yields CDR1 DFQATT and CDR2 SNEGSKA (reference sequence). V was cut by 1 base and J by 7 bases, with 17 bases left in between. This CDR3 comprises 14 residues. CDR3: CSARVRYPPLEQYF. CDR3 bases: TGCAGTGCTAGAGTTCGCTACCCTCCGTTGGAGCAGTACTTC.

This chain uses TRBV30 with TRBJ1-6; the match to TRBD1 covers 7 bases. Germline V CDR1 and CDR2: GTSNPN, SVGIG (reference sequence). The CDR3 spans 12 residues. The junction had 1 base not matched to a gene; V was cut back by 2 bases and J by 9 bases. DNA of the CDR3: TGTGCCTGGAGTTACAGGGGTTCACCCCTCCACTTT. Translating gives CAWSYRGSPLHF. Full variable domain (remainder filled in from reference TRBV30 and TRBJ1-6): SQTIHQWPATLVQPVGSPLSLECTVEGTSNPNLYWYRQAAGRGLQLLFYSVGIGQISSEVPQNLSASRPQDRQFILSSKKLLLSDSGFYLCAWSYRGSPLHFGNGTRLTVT.

The chain links TRBV4-2 to TRBJ1-2; D may be TRBD1 (6 bases). This CDR3 comprises 16 residues. The V and J ends lost 1 base and 4 bases respectively, with 16 bases between them. Germline V CDR1 and CDR2: LGHNA, YNFKEQ. The CDR3 sequence is CASSQVGGDGSYGYTF. CDR3 DNA: TGTGCCAGCAGCCAAGTAGGGGGGGACGGAAGCTATGGCTACACCTTC.

The J gene is TRBJ2-1, the V gene TRBV12-3 or TRBV12-4; possibly TRBD1 for D (5 bases). The CDR3 consists of 14 residues. V was pared by 10 bases and J by 1 base, with 14 bases between. The CDR3 bases are TGTGCCACCCTAGACAAGGGGTCCTACAATGAGCAGTTCTTC. Translation gives CATLDKGSYNEQFF.

This clonotype was counted a few times. The V call is TRBV27, the J call TRBJ2-3, with 9 bases aligning to TRBD1. With V trimmed by 7 bases and J by 5 bases, 10 bases remained unmatched. The CDR3 has 15 amino acids. Germline values: CDR1 MNHEY, CDR2 SMNVEV (reference sequence). In DNA, the CDR3 is TGTGCCAGCACCGCCCGGGACAGGGATCGAGATACGCAGTATTTT. Translated, it gives CASTARDRDRDTQYF.

This clonotype was found a few times. The chain carries TRBV24-1 and TRBJ2-1; 14 bases line up with TRBD2. This CDR3 contains 15 residues. The germline CDR1 and CDR2 sequences are KGHDR and SFDVKD. V trimming: 11 bases; J trimming: 9 bases; junction bases outside the gene matches: 11. DNA of the CDR3: TGTGCCAGCGATTCCGGGACTAGCGGGAGAAGTGAGCAGTTCTTC. It translates to CASDSGTSGRSEQFF.

This clonotype was seen a handful of times. The chain recombines TRBV5-1 with TRBJ2-3; no definite D call. Germline lookup yields CDR1 SGHRS and CDR2 YFSETQ. V dropped 3 bases and J dropped 4 bases, with 9 bases sitting between them. The CDR3 has 13 residues. As DNA, the CDR3 is TGCGCCAGCAGCTCCAGCCGGGCAGATACGCAGTATTTT. It translates to CASSSSRADTQYF.

The genes are TRBV5-1 and TRBJ1-2; the D is unclear. Germline-derived CDR1 and CDR2 are SGHRS and YFSETQ. The CDR3 length is 15 residues. V lost 0 bases, J lost 8 bases, and 17 bases lay in between. The CDR3 coding sequence is TGCGCCAGCAGCTTGGCCATGGAGGCAGCATCGGGCTACACCTTC. It specifies CASSLAMEAASGYTF.

The rearrangement links TRBV6-5 to TRBJ1-1; D not certain. V lost 0 bases, J lost 0 bases, and 11 bases lay in between. CDR3 size: 16 residues. Germline V CDR1 and CDR2: MNHEY, SVGAGI. CDR3 sequence (DNA): TGTGCCAGCAGTTACTCGCGGGGAATTTTGAACACTGAAGCTTTCTTT. Its translation is CASSYSRGILNTEAFF.

The rearrangement uses TRBV29-1 and TRBJ1-2, with D hard to call. This CDR3 spans 12 amino acids. V lost 4 bases and J 1 base, leaving 7 bases between the germline ends. Germline loops: CDR1 SQVTM, CDR2 ANQGSEA. CDR3 in amino acids: CSVGGDNYGYTF. The CDR3 DNA is TGCAGCGTTGGGGGAGATAACTATGGCTACACCTTC.

This chain connects TRBV21-1 to TRBJ2-7; the table's D call, TRBD2, was not checked against the DNA. TRBV21-1 is marked as a pseudogene. The CDR3 has 17 amino acids. CDR3 sequence: CASSKATGLAVPYEQYF. The CDR3 coding sequence is TGTGCCAGCAGCAAAGCTACGGGACTAGCGGTGCCGTACGAGCAGTACTTC.

The rearrangement joins TRBV11-2 to TRBJ2-1, with TRBD2 identical over 8 bases. In germline, CDR1 is SGHAT, CDR2 FQNNGV. The CDR3 is made up of 15 amino acids. J gave up 9 bases and V 3 bases, and 10 bases lay outside the gene matches. The DNA of the CDR3 is TGTGCCAGCAGCTTCGGCAGCGGGAGTAACGGTGAGCAGTTCTTC. This encodes CASSFGSGSNGEQFF.

V and J are TRBV11-2 and TRBJ2-1; TRBD1 matches at 7 bases. Germline CDR1 and CDR2: SGHAT and FQNNGV. The CDR3 has 15 amino acids. With V trimmed by 5 bases and J by 9 bases, 13 bases remained unmatched. The DNA for the CDR3 is TGTGCCAGCAGCGCCTACAGGGGATATCGCGGTGAGCAGTTCTTC. This encodes CASSAYRGYRGEQFF.

This clonotype has more than one count but fewer than ten. The chain combines TRBV20-1 with TRBJ1-2, with D tentatively TRBD1 (5 bases). The CDR3 runs 12 residues. V lost 3 bases to trimming and J lost 12 bases, with 17 bases between them. Germline assignment: CDR1 DFQATT and CDR2 SNEGSKA (reference sequence). The CDR3 nucleotides read TGCAGTGCTAGGGGGTCCAGGGAAGACAACACCTTC. It yields the protein CSARGSREDNTF.

Many counts were recorded for this clonotype. The chain links TRBV5-1 to TRBJ1-6; 10 positions agree with TRBD1. With V trimmed by 0 bases and J by 7 bases, 4 bases remained unmatched. Germline CDR1 SGHRS, CDR2 YFSETQ. This CDR3 spans 16 amino acids. The CDR3 loop reads CASSLGAGQGNSPLHF. The CDR3 DNA sequence: TGCGCCAGCAGCTTGGGCGCGGGACAGGGGAATTCACCCCTCCACTTT.

This clonotype was seen at least ten times. This chain joins TRBV4-1 and TRBJ1-5; 7 bases map to TRBD1. In germline, CDR1 is MGHRA, CDR2 YSYEKL. V trimming: 1 base; J trimming: 2 bases; junction bases outside the gene matches: 2. The CDR3 length is 15 residues. CDR3 residues: CASSQAGTGNQPQHF. In DNA, the CDR3 is TGCGCCAGCAGCCAAGCCGGGACAGGCAATCAGCCCCAGCATTTT.

A remark on this clonotype: The junction shows a germline mismatch at one end, possibly a read error. The V gene is TRBV10-2, the J gene TRBJ1-2; D is undetermined. The germline gives CDR1 WSHSY, CDR2 SAAADI. This CDR3 has 12 residues. The chain's CDR3 is CASGEGGYGYTF. The CDR3 coding sequence is TGCGCCAGCGGTGAGGGAGGCTATGGCTACACCTTC.

The chain employs TRBV2 and TRBJ2-1, with D perhaps TRBD1 or TRBD2 (5 bases each). V lost 9 bases and J lost 10, with 31 bases in between. The CDR3 covers 17 residues. Looked up from germline, CDR1 is SNHLY and CDR2 is FYNNEI. CDR3 nucleotides: TGTGCCAGTAAATCGGAATATAGGCAGTGGTCGTGGGGGGAGCAGTTCTTC. This codes for CASKSEYRQWSWGEQFF.

This clonotype has only a few counts. V is TRBV11-1 and J is TRBJ2-3, with 11 bases lining up with TRBD2. This CDR3 region has 20 residues. Germline loops: CDR1 SGHAT, CDR2 FQDESV (reference sequence). The J segment lost 1 base and the V segment lost 5 bases, leaving 17 bases of the junction unmatched. The CDR3, as DNA: TGTGCCAGCAGCCCGCCAGGGACTAGCGGCATAATTGATGGCACAGATACGCAGTATTTT. It translates to CASSPPGTSGIIDGTDTQYF.